The TCR beta chain under discussion was sequenced for a study of T cell repertoires in ileal Crohn's disease. The wider study: Operated complications were stricturing disease (about 60%) and penetrating disease (approximately 39%).

TCRdb keeps only in-frame clones here, not all; method: immunoSEQ multiplex PCR. The table records around 3,700 clones, around 70% of them present only once. Points from the study as a whole: Compared with non-smokers, active smokers at surgery showed more clonal expansions. High-frequency clones were more common in sorted CD8 than CD4 cells.

The time point denotes: neoterminal ileum biopsy at postoperative endoscopy, about 6 months after surgery. In the case of this clone: Antigen specificity is unknown. Mismatch with germline at one junction end may stem from a read error. Other DNA sequences in this sample translate to the same CDR3.

CDR1 KGHSH and CDR2 LQKENI come from the germline V gene. The CDR3 covers 15 residues. J is TRBJ1-6 and V is TRBV18; no reliable D call. The sequenced sample consisted of ileal tissue. This TCR was sampled from an adult with Crohn's disease. The CDR3 is CASSPLEGLNSPLHF. In DNA, the CDR3 is TGTGCCAGCTCACCCCTAGAGGGTTTGAATTCACCTCTCCACTTT.